One sample yielded the 22 T cell receptor beta chains listed below, sequenced in a study of metastatic and nonmetastatic thyroid tumors. MiXCR re-clonotyped the PCR reads for TCRdb. The sample includes 4,000 or so clones, under 35% seen only once; the top ten take 16%. Each patient went into thyroid surgery without having received any treatment. Material: adjacent normal tissue. The receptor source for this set is a male donor with papillary thyroid cancer or a benign thyroid nodule (not recorded which). Some clones in this sample may be carry-over from other donors' samples.

The chain couples TRBV6-2 or TRBV6-3 to TRBJ2-7, with D hard to call. The CDR3 length is 15 residues. The V and J ends lost 2 bases and 4 bases respectively, with 15 bases between them. Germline loops: CDR1 MNHEY, CDR2 SVGEGT. CDR3 DNA sequence: TGTGCCAGCAGTTACACGAGGCTAACAGCATACGAGCAGTACTTC. Translation gives CASSYTRLTAYEQYF.

This clone was seen only a few times. The CDR3 region is CASSRDRGGPYEQYF. CDR3 DNA sequence: TGTGCCAGCAGCCGAGACAGGGGGGGGCCCTACGAGCAGTACTTC. The chain combines TRBV27 with TRBJ2-7; 9 nucleotides line up with TRBD1. This CDR3 has 15 amino acids. CDR1 and CDR2 (germline): MNHEY, SMNVEV (reference sequence). V was clipped by 6 bases and J by 2 bases; unmatched bases: 8.

In its sample, this clone was seen a few times. The junction shows a germline mismatch at one end, possibly a read error. This chain uses TRBV6-6 with TRBJ2-2; TRBD2 might be the D (6 bases). The germline CDR1 and CDR2 sequences are MNHNY and SVGAGI (reference sequence). This CDR3 is 15 amino acids long. CDR3: CASSYFAGNTGELLF. CDR3 DNA sequence: TGTGCCAGCAGTTACTTTGCGGGAAACACCGGGGAGCTGCTTTTT.

This clone was counted ten times or more. The chain recombines TRBV5-5 with TRBJ2-3, with 12 bases matching TRBD2. The ends lost 4 bases at V and 5 bases at J; junction bases unmatched: 8. The CDR3 length is 16 residues. CDR1 and CDR2 (germline): SGHKS, YYEKEE (reference sequence). In DNA form, the CDR3 reads TGTGCCAGCAGCAGGGAACTAGCGGGGGGCCGAGATACGCAGTATTTT. It translates to CASSRELAGGRDTQYF. Based on the CDR3 plus reference TRBV5-5 and TRBJ2-3, the full variable domain is DAGVTQSPTHLIKTRGQQVTLRCSPISGHKSVSWYQQVLGQGPQFIFQYYEKEERGRGNFPDRFSARQFPNYSSELNVNALLLGDSALYLCASSRELAGGRDTQYFGPGTRLTVL.

This clone occurred many times. The sample contains more than one DNA sequence encoding this CDR3. The rearrangement uses TRBV5-6 and TRBJ2-5; TRBD2 matches at 12 bases. The V segment lost 4 bases and the J segment 4 bases; nucleotides outside the gene matches: 5. CDR1 and CDR2 (germline): SGHDT, YYEEEE. The CDR3 runs to 15 residues. CDR3 amino acids: CASSQLAGGGETQYF. CDR3 in DNA: TGTGCCAGCAGCCAACTAGCGGGGGGAGGAGAGACCCAGTACTTC.

The V call is TRBV27, the J call TRBJ2-7; 12 bases line up with TRBD2. CDR1 MNHEY and CDR2 SMNVEV come from the germline V gene (reference sequence). Unmatched junction bases numbered 10, after V lost 6 bases and J lost 1 base. The CDR3 length is 17 residues. The CDR3 loop reads CASRPLAGGRESYEQYF. The CDR3 DNA follows: TGTGCCAGCAGGCCGCTAGCGGGGGGGCGGGAATCCTACGAGCAGTACTTC.

A few counts support this clone. The chain uses TRBV2 and TRBJ1-1, with D unresolved. The CDR3 length is 15 residues. V lost 4 bases to trimming and J lost 1 base, with 13 bases between them. Germline V gives CDR1 SNHLY, CDR2 FYNNEI. The CDR3 DNA is TGTGCCAGCAGTGCACATGGCGGTGGGAACACTGAAGCTTTCTTT. Its protein product is CASSAHGGGNTEAFF.

The chain is built from TRBV24-1 and TRBJ2-1; a weak D match, TRBD2 (6 bases). CDR1 KGHDR and CDR2 SFDVKD come from the germline V gene. The V gene lost 1 base and the J gene lost 0 bases, with 9 bases spanning the gap. The CDR3 sequence is 16 residues long. This chain's CDR3 is CATSDFGGSSYNEQFF. DNA for the CDR3: TGTGCCACCAGTGATTTTGGGGGGAGCTCCTACAATGAGCAGTTCTTC.

This chain connects TRBV20-1 to TRBJ2-7; possible D gene TRBD1, 5 bases. Trimming stripped 0 bases from V and 12 bases from J, with 18 bases between. Germline V gives CDR1 DFQATT, CDR2 SNEGSKA (reference sequence). This CDR3 region has 13 residues. The CDR3 loop is CSARDARQWGAYF. For the CDR3, the DNA is TGCAGTGCTAGAGATGCCCGACAGTGGGGCGCGTACTTC.

This clone has just a few counts. The chain combines TRBV27 with TRBJ2-5; 9 nucleotides match TRBD2. Germline CDR1 MNHEY, CDR2 SMNVEV (reference sequence). This CDR3 comprises 14 residues. J lost 5 bases, V lost 3 bases, and 4 bases had no gene match. The CDR3 loop is CASSFLAGRETQYF. CDR3 sequence (DNA): TGTGCCAGCAGTTTTCTAGCGGGACGTGAGACCCAGTACTTC.

This chain links TRBV9 with TRBJ2-7; TRBD2 aligns across 10 bases. J gave up 5 bases and V 4 bases, and 12 bases lay outside the gene matches. The CDR3 runs 16 residues. Germline V gives CDR1 SGDLS, CDR2 YYNGEE. The CDR3 is CASSSGLVTSGDEQYF. CDR3 bases: TGTGCCAGCAGCTCGGGACTAGTTACTAGCGGGGACGAGCAGTACTTC.

This chain connects TRBV20-1 to TRBJ1-2; possible D gene TRBD1, 5 bases. Germline V lookup: CDR1 DFQATT, CDR2 SNEGSKA (reference sequence). The CDR3 is made up of 14 amino acids. The ends were cut back, 3 bases at V and 8 bases at J, with 19 bases in the middle. The CDR3 DNA is TGCAGTGCTAGCGTGTTAGGGCAGGGTGAAGGCTACACCTTC. This encodes CSASVLGQGEGYTF.

This clone was seen many times. V is TRBV5-4 and J is TRBJ1-2; 10 bases match TRBD1. Germline values: CDR1 SGHNT, CDR2 YYREEE (reference sequence). The CDR3 sequence is 14 residues long. Trimming cost V 0 bases and J 7 bases; bases outside gene matches: 3. CDR3 amino acids: CASSLGDRGSGYTF. The CDR3 DNA reads TGTGCCAGCAGCTTGGGGGACAGGGGAAGTGGCTACACCTTC.

This clone has a handful of counts. CDR3 coding DNA: TGTGCCAGCAGTTTAGGGACAACCTCCTACAATGAGCAGTTCTTC. It codes for CASSLGTTSYNEQFF. V gene TRBV27 combines with J gene TRBJ2-1; D may be TRBD1 (6 bases). CDR1 is MNHEY, CDR2 SMNVEV, per germline (reference sequence). Between the trimmed V and J ends, which lost 2 bases and 0 bases, there was a span of 8 bases. CDR3 length: 15 amino acids.

The chain joins TRBV6-1 to TRBJ2-7; TRBD2 matches at 9 bases. Germline V gene data show CDR1 as MNHNS and CDR2 as SASEGT. The ends lost 1 base at V and 0 bases at J; junction bases unmatched: 1. The CDR3 length is 15 residues. Here the CDR3 DNA reads TGTGCCAGCAGTGAAGATAGCGGGAGCTCCTACGAGCAGTACTTC. Translation: CASSEDSGSSYEQYF.

This sequence joins TRBV6-1 and TRBJ1-3; no definite D call. The CDR3 is 16 amino acids. Deletions cut 6 bases from V and 0 bases from J, with 15 bases between. CDR1 and CDR2 from the germline V gene are MNHNS and SASEGT. CDR3 protein: CASSPGMPNSGNTIYF. Here the CDR3 DNA reads TGTGCCAGCAGCCCTGGGATGCCTAACTCTGGAAACACCATATATTTT.

By share, this clone ranks as large (0.1 to 1%). The chain carries TRBV6-1 and TRBJ2-5; tentative D call: TRBD2 (5 bases). CDR1 is MNHNS, CDR2 SASEGT, per germline. The CDR3 extends over 14 amino acids. The V end lost 2 bases, the J end lost 1 base, and 8 bases lay between the germline ends. The DNA of the CDR3 is TGTGCCAGCAGTGAATGGGAGACCCAAGAGACCCAGTACTTC. The encoded protein is CASSEWETQETQYF.

About this clone: Additional DNA sequences in this sample encode the identical CDR3. The chain employs TRBV9 and TRBJ2-1; 7 bases map to TRBD2. CDR1 is SGDLS and CDR2 is YYNGEE in the germline V gene. With V trimmed by 4 bases and J by 10 bases, 14 bases remained unmatched. The CDR3 sequence is 15 residues long. The CDR3 nucleotides are TGTGCCAGCAGCCCACTTTGGGGGGGGGGGTCAGAGCAGTTCTTC. It is translated as CASSPLWGGGSEQFF. Variable domain in full (rest from reference TRBV9 and TRBJ2-1): DSGVTQTPKHLITATGQRVTLRCSPRSGDLSVYWYQQSLDQGLQFLIQYYNGEERAKGNILERFSAQQFPDLHSELNLSSLELGDSALYFCASSPLWGGGSEQFFGPGTRLTVL.

This clone was recorded a few times. V and J are TRBV15 and TRBJ2-5; 14 bases map to TRBD2. The trim removed 3 bases at V and 1 base at J, leaving 4 bases unmatched. CDR1 and CDR2 (germline): LNHNV, YYDKDF (reference sequence). The CDR3 sequence is 17 residues long. CDR3 in DNA: TGTGCCACCAGCAGGGGGACTAGCGGGGGCCCCCAAGAGACCCAGTACTTC. This sequence encodes CATSRGTSGGPQETQYF.

This sequence joins TRBV20-1 and TRBJ2-1; the D gene is possibly TRBD2 (6 bases). Germline CDR1 DFQATT, CDR2 SNEGSKA (reference sequence). V gave up 3 bases and J gave up 4 bases, with 13 bases separating them. The CDR3 spans 14 residues. The CDR3 sequence: CSASSSGPYNEQFF. CDR3 nucleotides: TGCAGTGCTAGCTCAAGCGGGCCTTACAATGAGCAGTTCTTC.

The V gene is TRBV11-3, the J gene TRBJ2-2; D may be TRBD2 (5 bases). Germline V gives CDR1 SGHNT, CDR2 YENEEA. The CDR3 runs 14 residues. The V gene lost 5 bases and the J gene lost 6 bases, with 13 bases spanning the gap. CDR3 sequence reads: CASSGRATAGELFF. CDR3 DNA: TGTGCCAGCAGCGGGCGGGCCACCGCCGGGGAGCTGTTTTTT.

Relative to its sample, this clone is medium-sized. The V call is TRBV5-5, the J call TRBJ2-2; 8 nucleotides match TRBD1. Germline CDR1 reads SGHKS; CDR2 reads YYEKEE (reference sequence). The CDR3 loop spans 15 amino acids. J gave up 5 bases and V 2 bases, and 5 bases lay outside the gene matches. The CDR3 here is CASSFVDRGTGELFF. The CDR3 region has the DNA TGTGCCAGCAGCTTCGTAGACAGGGGTACCGGGGAGCTGTTTTTT. The full variable domain, with the rest looked up from reference TRBV5-5 and TRBJ2-2, is DAGVTQSPTHLIKTRGQQVTLRCSPISGHKSVSWYQQVLGQGPQFIFQYYEKEERGRGNFPDRFSARQFPNYSSELNVNALLLGDSALYLCASSFVDRGTGELFFGEGSRLTVL.